Listed here are 30 T cell receptor beta chains from one sample, sequenced in a study of memory CD4+ T cells and cytomegalovirus serostatus. The table came from immunoSEQ multiplex PCR; TCRdb's copy has only in-frame clones and leaves some out. The sample lists about 75,000 clones; around 82% were seen once. Single viable CD3+CD4+CD8-CD45RO+ cells were sorted as the memory CD4+ T cells. The sequenced sample consisted of memory CD4+ T cells from blood. The receptors were gathered from an adult in good health and CMV-seropositive.

The chain joins TRBV5-1 to TRBJ1-2, with 12 bases identical to TRBD1. Germline V CDR1 and CDR2: SGHRS, YFSETQ. The CDR3 is 15 amino acids. V dropped 4 bases and J dropped 5; count of bases not matched to a gene: 6. CDR3 nucleotides: TGCGCCAGCAGCCTGGGGACAGGGGGCAGGTATGGCTACACCTTC. Its translation is CASSLGTGGRYGYTF. The variable domain in full, with the rest retrieved from reference TRBV5-1 and TRBJ1-2, is KAGVTQTPRYLIKTRGQQVTLSCSPISGHRSVSWYQQTPGQGLQFLFEYFSETQRNKGNFPGRFSGRQFSNSRSEMNVSTLELGDSALYLCASSLGTGGRYGYTFGSGTRLTVV.

DNA of the CDR3: TGTGCCATCAGTGAGTGGCTAGCGGGGGGCACAGATACGCAGTATTTT. Its translation is CAISEWLAGGTDTQYF. This sequence joins TRBV10-3 and TRBJ2-3, with 10 nucleotides matching TRBD2. The CDR3 loop spans 16 amino acids. V shed 1 base and J 1 base; nucleotides not matched to a gene: 2. CDR1 and CDR2 from the germline V gene are ENHRY and SYGVKD.

CDR3 nucleotides: TGTGCCAGCAGAGGGTCAGACAGCTTCTACAATGAGCAGTTCTTC. Its translation: CASRGSDSFYNEQFF. The chain recombines TRBV28 with TRBJ2-1; possibly TRBD1 for D (5 bases). Germline V gene sequence: CDR1 MDHEN, CDR2 SYDVKM. Trimming removed 6 bases from V and 3 bases from J, with 15 bases in between. The CDR3 is 15 amino acids.

For the CDR3, the DNA is TGTGCCAGTAGTATGGGGCCCCAAGAGACCCAGTACTTC. It translates to CASSMGPQETQYF. The genes are TRBV19 and TRBJ2-5; possible D gene TRBD1, 5 bases. In germline, CDR1 is LNHDA, CDR2 SQIVND (reference sequence). This CDR3 region has 13 residues. Trimming left V 3 bases short and J 1 base short, with 6 bases between. Full variable domain (outside the CDR3, taken from reference TRBV19 and TRBJ2-5): DGGITQSPKYLFRKEGQNVTLSCEQNLNHDAMYWYRQDPGQGLRLIYYSQIVNDFQKGDIAEGYSVSREKKESFPLTVTSAQKNPTAFYLCASSMGPQETQYFGPGTRLLVL.

This clone has only a few counts. The V gene is TRBV10-3, the J gene TRBJ1-1; D ambiguous. CDR1 and CDR2 from the germline V gene are ENHRY and SYGVKD. The CDR3 length is 14 residues. The V end was cut by 10 bases, the J end by 1 base, with 16 bases between. CDR3 DNA: TGTGCCACCACCATGGGATTGGGGAACACTGAAGCTTTCTTT. As protein: CATTMGLGNTEAFF.

As DNA, the CDR3 is TGTGCCACCGAGGGACAGGGAGGCTACGAGCAGTACTTC. Its translation: CATEGQGGYEQYF. This sequence joins TRBV28 and TRBJ2-7, with 9 bases that match TRBD1. Germline CDR1 and CDR2: MDHEN and SYDVKM. This CDR3 has 13 amino acids. V was clipped by 10 bases and J by 3 bases; unmatched bases: 7.

The chain links TRBV7-9 to TRBJ2-5, with 11 bases that match TRBD2. The CDR3 covers 14 residues. Germline CDR1 is SEHNR and CDR2 is FQNEAQ (reference sequence). V gave up 6 bases and J gave up 5 bases; unmatched junction bases: 5. The CDR3 region is CASRTSGGLETQYF. The CDR3 DNA reads as TGTGCCAGCAGAACTAGCGGGGGTTTGGAGACCCAGTACTTC.

This clone was observed a handful of times. CDR3 protein: CASSTQGRGTEAFF. In DNA, the CDR3 is TGTGCCAGCAGCACACAGGGCAGGGGCACTGAAGCTTTCTTT. The rearrangement uses TRBV7-2 and TRBJ1-1; possible D gene TRBD1, 6 bases. CDR1 is SGHTA and CDR2 is FQGNSA in the germline V gene. The CDR3 runs 14 residues. V lost 5 bases, J lost 4 bases, and 14 bases lay in between.

The rearrangement joins TRBV25-1 to TRBJ2-1; TRBD2 might be the D (5 bases). V shed 6 bases and J shed 7 bases, with 13 bases lying between them. This CDR3 is 13 amino acids long. Germline CDR1 reads MGHDK; CDR2 reads SYGVNS. CDR3 nucleotide sequence: TGTGCCAGCAGGAGAGGTGGCGGGAATGAGCAGTTCTTC. This gives the protein CASRRGGGNEQFF.

This sequence joins TRBV6-1 and TRBJ2-7; D unclear. CDR1 is MNHNS and CDR2 is SASEGT in the germline V gene. This CDR3 has 14 residues. Trimming left V 0 bases short and J 5 bases short, with 11 bases between. The CDR3 protein is CASSEASLLDEQYF. The CDR3 DNA follows: TGTGCCAGCAGTGAAGCGTCGCTTCTTGACGAGCAGTACTTC.

This clone occurred once. The rearrangement uses TRBV6-1 and TRBJ2-3; a possible D gene is TRBD2 (6 bases). The ends were cut back, 3 bases at V and 5 bases at J, with 6 bases in the middle. Germline V gene lookup returns CDR1 MNHNS and CDR2 SASEGT. This CDR3 spans 12 amino acids. In DNA form, the CDR3 reads TGTGCCAGCAGTGATAGCGGAGATACGCAGTATTTT. Its translation is CASSDSGDTQYF.

The chain recombines TRBV11-2 with TRBJ1-1; D perhaps matches TRBD1 (6 bases). The CDR3 is 13 residues long. CDR1 and CDR2 (germline): SGHAT, FQNNGV. V lost 5 bases to trimming and J lost 3 bases, with 10 bases between them. The CDR3 protein is CASSRNRDTEAFF. The DNA of the CDR3 is TGTGCCAGCAGCCGAAACAGGGACACTGAAGCTTTCTTT.

The genes are TRBV6-1 and TRBJ1-2; D remains unclear. CDR1 is MNHNS, CDR2 SASEGT, per germline. The CDR3 is made up of 13 amino acids. Between the trimmed V and J ends, which lost 3 bases and 1 base, there was a span of 6 bases. The CDR3 bases are TGTGCCAGCAGTGACGACGGTAACTATGGCTACACCTTC. This gives the protein CASSDDGNYGYTF.

This chain joins TRBV28 and TRBJ1-1; no definite D call. The CDR3 is made up of 14 amino acids. Germline V gene data show CDR1 as MDHEN and CDR2 as SYDVKM. The V end was cut by 5 bases, the J end by 11 bases, with 21 bases between. The CDR3 loop is CASSRFRAPRSAFF. In DNA form, the CDR3 reads TGTGCCAGCAGTCGATTCCGGGCCCCTCGAAGTGCTTTCTTT.

This sequence joins TRBV19 and TRBJ1-5, with D unclear. The CDR3 contains 14 residues. Germline CDR1 reads LNHDA; CDR2 reads SQIVND (reference sequence). V lost 3 bases, J lost 6 bases, and 12 bases lay in between. In nucleotides, the CDR3 is TGTGCCAGTAGTATGGTCCACGTGAGTCAGCCCCAGCATTTT. It yields the protein CASSMVHVSQPQHF.

The rearrangement joins TRBV28 to TRBJ2-1, with D perhaps TRBD2 (6 bases). This CDR3 is 14 amino acids long. Between the trimmed V and J ends, which lost 4 bases and 8 bases, there was a span of 15 bases. The V gene's germline CDR1 is MDHEN and CDR2 SYDVKM. The CDR3 DNA sequence: TGTGCCAGCAGTTGGGCCGGGACTCGTTATGAGCAGTTCTTC. It yields the protein CASSWAGTRYEQFF.

The chain employs TRBV19 and TRBJ1-1, with D possibly TRBD1 on 5 matching bases. Germline assignment: CDR1 LNHDA and CDR2 SQIVND (reference sequence). This CDR3 has 16 residues. Trimming pared 3 bases from V and 0 bases from J, leaving 14 bases between. As DNA, the CDR3 is TGTGCCAGTAGTATGATCCTGGAGGGGTTGAACACTGAAGCTTTCTTT. This gives the protein CASSMILEGLNTEAFF. The full variable domain, with the rest looked up from reference TRBV19 and TRBJ1-1, is DGGITQSPKYLFRKEGQNVTLSCEQNLNHDAMYWYRQDPGQGLRLIYYSQIVNDFQKGDIAEGYSVSREKKESFPLTVTSAQKNPTAFYLCASSMILEGLNTEAFFGQGTRLTVV.

This clone showed up just a few times. The chain links TRBV6-5 to TRBJ2-7; TRBD1 matches at 8 bases. Germline CDR1 reads MNHEY; CDR2 reads SVGAGI. CDR3 length: 13 residues. V shed 5 bases, J shed 2 bases, and the junction held 2 bases outside the gene matches. The CDR3, as DNA: TGTGCCAGCAGTCGACAGGGGACCTACGAGCAGTACTTC. Encoded protein: CASSRQGTYEQYF.

The chain carries TRBV9 and TRBJ2-1; 7 bases agree with TRBD2. The J segment lost 3 bases and the V segment lost 0 bases, leaving 12 bases of the junction unmatched. CDR1 SGDLS and CDR2 YYNGEE come from the germline V gene. The CDR3 has 18 residues. The CDR3 DNA is TGTGCCAGCAGCGTAGTGGGGGGGGAGACTTTACTCTACAATGAGCAGTTCTTC. Translated, it gives CASSVVGGETLLYNEQFF.

V and J are TRBV6-1 and TRBJ1-2, with D possibly TRBD1 on 5 matching bases. Germline-derived CDR1 and CDR2 are MNHNS and SASEGT. CDR3 size: 14 residues. Between the trimmed V and J ends, which lost 2 bases and 2 bases, there was a span of 9 bases. CDR3 DNA: TGTGCCAGCAGTGAACAGGGACGCAACTATGGCTACACCTTC. Residues: CASSEQGRNYGYTF.

The chain carries TRBV6-5 and TRBJ2-3; D could derive from TRBD1 or TRBD2 (5 bases each). The CDR3 is 15 amino acids. The germline CDR1 and CDR2 sequences are MNHEY and SVGAGI. The V end was cut by 5 bases, the J end by 0 bases, with 12 bases between. CDR3 nucleotide sequence: TGTGCCAGCAGTCCCGGATGGGGGAGCACAGATACGCAGTATTTT. Protein: CASSPGWGSTDTQYF.

This chain links TRBV5-5 with TRBJ1-3; no clear D gene. Trimming pared 1 base from V and 0 bases from J, leaving 8 bases between. The germline V gene encodes CDR1 SGHKS and CDR2 YYEKEE (reference sequence). The CDR3 covers 15 residues. The CDR3 reads CASSLSWSSGNTIYF. CDR3 DNA: TGTGCCAGCAGCTTGTCTTGGAGCTCTGGAAACACCATATATTTT.

V is TRBV7-2 and J is TRBJ2-1; 14 bases agree with TRBD2. Germline lookup yields CDR1 SGHTA and CDR2 FQGNSA. Unmatched junction bases numbered 6, after V lost 5 bases and J lost 9 bases. CDR3 length: 15 amino acids. In nucleotides, the CDR3 is TGTGCCAGCAGCAGGGGACTAGCGGGAGCGGGTGAGCAGTTCTTC. The encoded protein is CASSRGLAGAGEQFF.

The V and J genes are TRBV5-1 and TRBJ2-2; perhaps TRBD1 as D (6 bases). The CDR3 is made up of 15 amino acids. V lost 5 bases, J lost 0 bases, and 11 bases lay in between. Germline V gives CDR1 SGHRS, CDR2 YFSETQ. CDR3 amino acids: CASRPGQTNTGELFF. Written as DNA, the CDR3 is TGCGCCAGCAGACCGGGACAAACGAACACCGGGGAGCTGTTTTTT.

This chain links TRBV9 with TRBJ1-1, with D perhaps TRBD1 (6 bases). Looked up from germline, CDR1 is SGDLS and CDR2 is YYNGEE. V gave up 0 bases and J gave up 8 bases, with 17 bases separating them. CDR3 length: 15 amino acids. The CDR3 bases are TGTGCCAGCAGCGTAGACCGACGGAGAGGGGGAGAAGCTTTCTTT. Its protein product is CASSVDRRRGGEAFF.

This clone was seen more than once but under ten times. The CDR3 sequence: CASSKTGEGEETQYF. DNA of the CDR3: TGTGCCAGCAGCAAGACAGGGGAAGGAGAGGAGACCCAGTACTTC. The rearrangement links TRBV7-9 to TRBJ2-5; 8 nucleotides match TRBD1. Looked up from germline, CDR1 is SEHNR and CDR2 is FQNEAQ (reference sequence). The CDR3 extends over 15 amino acids. V lost 5 bases, J lost 5 bases, and 10 bases stayed unmatched.

This clone was recorded a few times. The J gene is TRBJ1-1, the V gene TRBV2, with D possibly being TRBD1 (6 bases). V gave up 7 bases and J gave up 4 bases, with 16 bases separating them. CDR1 is SNHLY, CDR2 FYNNEI, per germline. This CDR3 contains 14 residues. The CDR3 nucleotides read TGTGCCAGCACCCTACAGGGTCGGGGCACTGAAGCTTTCTTT. Translation: CASTLQGRGTEAFF.

For the CDR3, the DNA is TGTGCCAGCAAATCAGATCCTGGGGAGACCCAGTACTTC. Protein sequence: CASKSDPGETQYF. The chain couples TRBV28 to TRBJ2-5; no firm D call. Trimming removed 7 bases from V and 5 bases from J, with 14 bases in between. Germline-derived CDR1 and CDR2 are MDHEN and SYDVKM. This CDR3 spans 13 amino acids.

The chain joins TRBV7-2 to TRBJ2-1; D gene unclear. This CDR3 spans 12 amino acids. CDR1 is SGHTA and CDR2 is FQGNSA in the germline V gene. Trimming cost V 1 base and J 5 bases, with 3 bases left between them. CDR3 region: CASSLGDNEQFF. In DNA form, the CDR3 reads TGTGCCAGCAGCTTAGGGGACAATGAGCAGTTCTTC.

V gene TRBV30 combines with J gene TRBJ1-6; no definite D call. This CDR3 is 11 amino acids long. Germline loops: CDR1 GTSNPN, CDR2 SVGIG (reference sequence). Trimming removed 1 base at V and 10 bases at J, with 5 bases between. The DNA of the CDR3 is TGTGCCTGGAGTGCCCAATCACCCCTCCACTTT. Its protein product is CAWSAQSPLHF. The variable domain in full, with the rest retrieved from reference TRBV30 and TRBJ1-6, is SQTIHQWPATLVQPVGSPLSLECTVEGTSNPNLYWYRQAAGRGLQLLFYSVGIGQISSEVPQNLSASRPQDRQFILSSKKLLLSDSGFYLCAWSAQSPLHFGNGTRLTVT.